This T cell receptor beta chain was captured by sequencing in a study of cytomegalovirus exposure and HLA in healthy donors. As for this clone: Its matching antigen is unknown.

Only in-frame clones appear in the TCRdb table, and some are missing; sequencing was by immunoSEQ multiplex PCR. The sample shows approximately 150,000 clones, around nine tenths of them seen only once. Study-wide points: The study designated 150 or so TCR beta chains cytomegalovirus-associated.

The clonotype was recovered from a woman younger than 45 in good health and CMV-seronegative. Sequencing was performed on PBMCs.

The CDR3 loop reads CASSLTRRGSYNEQFF. The DNA of the CDR3 is TGTGCCAGCAGCTTGACTAGGAGGGGCTCCTACAATGAGCAGTTCTTC. This chain links TRBV7-2 with TRBJ2-1; perhaps TRBD2 as D (6 bases). Germline CDR1 and CDR2: SGHTA and FQGNSA. The CDR3 has 16 residues. V lost 3 bases and J lost 0, with 12 bases in between. Full variable domain (remainder filled in from reference TRBV7-2 and TRBJ2-1): GAGVSQSPSNKVTEKGKDVELRCDPISGHTALYWYRQSLGQGLEFLIYFQGNSAPDKSGLPSDRFSAERTGGSVSTLTIQRTQQEDSAVYLCASSLTRRGSYNEQFFGPGTRLTVL.